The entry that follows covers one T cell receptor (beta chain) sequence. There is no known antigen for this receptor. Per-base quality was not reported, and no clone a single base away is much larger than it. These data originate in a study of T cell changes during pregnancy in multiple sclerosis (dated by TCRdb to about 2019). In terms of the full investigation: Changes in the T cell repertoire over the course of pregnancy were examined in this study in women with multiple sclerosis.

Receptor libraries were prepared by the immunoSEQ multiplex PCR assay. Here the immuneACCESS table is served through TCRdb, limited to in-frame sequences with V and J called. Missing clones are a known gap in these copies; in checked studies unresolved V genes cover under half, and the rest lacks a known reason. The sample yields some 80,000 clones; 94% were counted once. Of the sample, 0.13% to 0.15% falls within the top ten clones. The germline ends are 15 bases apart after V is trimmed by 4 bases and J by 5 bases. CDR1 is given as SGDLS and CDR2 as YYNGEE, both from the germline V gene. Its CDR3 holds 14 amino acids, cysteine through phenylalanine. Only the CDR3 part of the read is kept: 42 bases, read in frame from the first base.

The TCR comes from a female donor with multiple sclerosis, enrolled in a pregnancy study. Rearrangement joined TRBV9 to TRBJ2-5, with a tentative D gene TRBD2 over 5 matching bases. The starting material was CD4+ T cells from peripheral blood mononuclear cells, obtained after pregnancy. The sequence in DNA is TGTGCCAGCAGCAGAGCGGCCGGCACCGAGACCCAGTACTTC. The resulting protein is CASSRAAGTETQYF.